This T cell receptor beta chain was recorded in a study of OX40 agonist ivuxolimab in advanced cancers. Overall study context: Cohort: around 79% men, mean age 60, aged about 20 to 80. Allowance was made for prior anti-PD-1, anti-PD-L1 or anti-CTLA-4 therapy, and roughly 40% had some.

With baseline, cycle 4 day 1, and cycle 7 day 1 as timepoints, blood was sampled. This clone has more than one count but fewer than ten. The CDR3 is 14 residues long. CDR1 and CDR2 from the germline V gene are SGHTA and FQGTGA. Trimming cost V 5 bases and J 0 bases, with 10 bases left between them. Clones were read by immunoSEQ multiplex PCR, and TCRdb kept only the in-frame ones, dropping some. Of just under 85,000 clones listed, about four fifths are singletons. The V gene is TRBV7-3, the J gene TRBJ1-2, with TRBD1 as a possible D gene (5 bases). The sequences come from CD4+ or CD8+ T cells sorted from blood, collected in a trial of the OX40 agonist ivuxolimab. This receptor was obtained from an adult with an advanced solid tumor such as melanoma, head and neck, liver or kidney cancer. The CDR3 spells CASSAQGANYGYTF. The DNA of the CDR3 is TGTGCCAGCAGCGCGCAGGGTGCTAACTATGGCTACACCTTC.